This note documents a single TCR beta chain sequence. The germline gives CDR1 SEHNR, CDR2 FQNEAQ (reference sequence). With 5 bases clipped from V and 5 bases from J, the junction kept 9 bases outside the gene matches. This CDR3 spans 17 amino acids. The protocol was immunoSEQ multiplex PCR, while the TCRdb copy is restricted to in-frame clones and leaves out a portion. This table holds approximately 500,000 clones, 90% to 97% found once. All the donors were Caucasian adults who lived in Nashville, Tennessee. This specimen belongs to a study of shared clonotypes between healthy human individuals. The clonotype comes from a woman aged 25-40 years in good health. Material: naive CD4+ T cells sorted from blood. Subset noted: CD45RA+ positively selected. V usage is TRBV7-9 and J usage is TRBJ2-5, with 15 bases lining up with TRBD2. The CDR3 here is CASSTGTSGRSSETQYF. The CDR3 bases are TGTGCCAGCAGCACCGGGACTAGCGGGAGGTCGTCGGAGACCCAGTACTTC.